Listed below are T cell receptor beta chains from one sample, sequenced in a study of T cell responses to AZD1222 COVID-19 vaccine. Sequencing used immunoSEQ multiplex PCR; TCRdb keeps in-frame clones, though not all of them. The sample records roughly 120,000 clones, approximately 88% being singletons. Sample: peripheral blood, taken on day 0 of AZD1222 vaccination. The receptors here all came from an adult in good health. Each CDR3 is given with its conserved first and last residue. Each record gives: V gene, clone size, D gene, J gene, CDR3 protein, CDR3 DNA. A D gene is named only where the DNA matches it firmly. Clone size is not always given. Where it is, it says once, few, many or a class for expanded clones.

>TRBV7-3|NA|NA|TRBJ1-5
CASSLDPNQPQHF
TGTGCCAGCAGCTTGGATCCCAATCAGCCCCAGCATTTT
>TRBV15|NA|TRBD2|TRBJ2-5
CATGLAQETQYF
TGTGCCACCGGACTAGCGCAAGAGACCCAGTACTTC
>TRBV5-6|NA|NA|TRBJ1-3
CASSLRSSGNTIYF
TGTGCCAGCAGCTTGAGATCCTCTGGAAACACCATATATTTT
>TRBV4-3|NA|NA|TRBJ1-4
CASSQDPLRRGGEKLFF
TGCGCCAGCAGCCAAGATCCCTTGCGGAGGGGGGGTGAAAAACTGTTTTTT
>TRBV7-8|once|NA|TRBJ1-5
CASSQRTRALSLYQPQHF
TGTGCCAGCAGCCAGAGGACCCGAGCGCTTTCCCTATATCAGCCCCAGCATTTT
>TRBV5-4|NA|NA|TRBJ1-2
CAGNSGGANYGYTF
TGTGCCGGGAACTCGGGGGGGGCTAACTATGGCTACACCTTC
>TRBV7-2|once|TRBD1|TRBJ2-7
CASSYSGTGGVINF
TGTGCCAGCAGCTATTCCGGGACAGGGGGCGTAATAAACTTC
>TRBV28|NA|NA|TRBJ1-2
CASSVNYGYTF
TGTGCCAGCAGTGTAAACTATGGCTACACCTTC
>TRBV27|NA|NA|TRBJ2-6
CASSLTGANVLTF
TGTGCCAGCAGTCTTACTGGGGCCAACGTCCTGACTTTC
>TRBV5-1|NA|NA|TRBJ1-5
CASSLEGGSGQPQHF
TGCGCCAGCAGCTTGGAGGGAGGGTCTGGGCAGCCCCAGCATTTT
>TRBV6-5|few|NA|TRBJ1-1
CASRRELYTEAFF
TGTGCCAGCAGAAGGGAGTTGTATACTGAAGCTTTCTTT
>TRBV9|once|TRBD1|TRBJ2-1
CASSPRGPGKNEQFF
TGTGCCAGCAGCCCTAGGGGGCCGGGTAAAAATGAGCAGTTCTTC
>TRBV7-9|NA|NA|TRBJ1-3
CASSFQEGNTIYF
TGTGCCAGCAGCTTTCAGGAGGGAAACACCATATATTTT
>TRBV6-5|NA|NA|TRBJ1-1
CASSLKSGRRLEAFF
TGTGCCAGCAGTCTCAAATCCGGACGACGGTTGGAAGCTTTCTTT
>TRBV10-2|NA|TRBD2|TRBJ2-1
CASIASGRVDEQFF
TGCGCCAGCATTGCTAGCGGGAGGGTCGATGAGCAGTTCTTC
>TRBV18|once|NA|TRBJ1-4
CASSLADRGEKLFF
TGTGCCAGCTCCCTCGCAGACCGCGGTGAAAAACTGTTTTTT
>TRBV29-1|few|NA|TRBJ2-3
CSATPRDTQYF
TGCAGCGCGACCCCTAGGGATACGCAGTATTTT
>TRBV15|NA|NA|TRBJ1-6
CATRFDGVNNSPLHF
TGTGCCACCAGGTTTGATGGGGTGAATAATTCACCCCTCCACTTT
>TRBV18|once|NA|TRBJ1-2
CASSPPGVKDGYTF
TGTGCCAGCTCACCACCAGGGGTCAAGGATGGCTACACCTTC
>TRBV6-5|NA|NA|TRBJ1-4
CASSLADSLGEKLFF
TGTGCCAGCAGTCTAGCGGACAGCTTGGGGGAAAAACTGTTTTTT
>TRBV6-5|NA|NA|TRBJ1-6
CASSPGQNNSPLHF
TGTGCCAGCAGCCCGGGACAAAATAATTCACCCCTCCACTTT
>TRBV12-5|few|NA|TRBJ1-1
CASGLPHLAPAFF
TGTGCTAGTGGTTTGCCCCACCTTGCTCCGGCTTTCTTT
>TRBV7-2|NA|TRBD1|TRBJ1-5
CASSSDRGATFSNQPQHF
TGTGCCAGCAGCTCCGACAGGGGCGCCACCTTTAGCAATCAGCCCCAGCATTTT
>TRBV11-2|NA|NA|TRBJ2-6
CASSSLRGANVLTF
TGTGCCAGCAGCTCCCTTCGAGGGGCCAACGTCCTGACTTTC
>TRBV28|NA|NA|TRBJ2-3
CASRSGPEEDTQYF
TGTGCCAGCAGGTCCGGGCCAGAAGAGGATACGCAGTATTTT
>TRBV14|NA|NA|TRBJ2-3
CASSQFGGTDTQYF
TGTGCCAGCAGCCAATTCGGGGGCACAGATACGCAGTATTTT
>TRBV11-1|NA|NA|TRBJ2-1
CASRQGGLAYNEQFF
TGTGCCAGCAGGCAGGGAGGACTGGCCTACAATGAGCAGTTCTTC
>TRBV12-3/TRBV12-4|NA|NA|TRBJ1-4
CASSQGRTGKLFF
TGTGCCAGCAGCCAAGGACGGACCGGTAAACTGTTTTTT
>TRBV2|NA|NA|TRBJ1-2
CASSVRPEGGYTF
TGTGCCAGCAGTGTAAGGCCAGAGGGGGGCTACACCTTC
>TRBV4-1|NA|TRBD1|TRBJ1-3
CASSQDGGQGFTGNTIYF
TGCGCCAGCAGCCAAGATGGGGGACAGGGGTTTACTGGAAACACCATATATTTT
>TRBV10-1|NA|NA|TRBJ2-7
CASSGTASYEQYF
TGCGCCAGCAGTGGTACGGCCTCCTACGAGCAGTACTTC
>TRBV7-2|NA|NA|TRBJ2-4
CASSLDPANPRGAKNIQYF
TGTGCCAGCAGCTTAGACCCAGCGAACCCAAGAGGAGCCAAAAACATTCAGTACTTC
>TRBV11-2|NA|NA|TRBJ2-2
CASSLGPGLYIVAGELFF
TGTGCCAGCAGCTTAGGTCCAGGGCTCTATATTGTGGCCGGGGAGCTGTTTTTT
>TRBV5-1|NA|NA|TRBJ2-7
CASSFGYDEQYF
TGCGCCAGCAGCTTCGGCTACGACGAGCAGTACTTC
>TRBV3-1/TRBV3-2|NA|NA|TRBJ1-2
CASSQAPPKGSNYGYTF
TGTGCCAGCAGCCAAGCTCCTCCGAAGGGCTCGAACTATGGCTACACCTTC
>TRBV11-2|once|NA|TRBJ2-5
CASSLRASQETQYF
TGTGCCAGCAGCTTGCGGGCTAGCCAGGAGACCCAGTACTTC
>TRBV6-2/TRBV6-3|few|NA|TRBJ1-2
CASSYSNRGYTF
TGTGCCAGCAGTTACTCAAATCGAGGCTACACCTTC